The present T cell receptor beta chain was sequenced within a study of quantifying T cell responses using KT2 cells. For the study at large: Reverse transcription used primers in the TCR alpha and beta constant regions. General observations from the study: At about one KT2 cell per 100,000 PBMC, KT2 sequences were still detected. The number of KT2 alpha and beta sequences was a linear function of input KT2 cells.

A single-stranded UMI oligo with SP2 sequence was ligated to cDNA 3' ends. The first PCR ran 3 to 5 cycles with an equimolar RC1.1 and RC1.2 beta primer mix. From the UMI-ligation and nested PCR reads, TCRdb called clonotypes with MiXCR, one entry per CDR3 protein. The sample has approximately 57,000 distinct CDR3 sequences, about 12% seen once. A range of KT2-to-PBMC ratios was made using fixed PBMC numbers. Per germline, CDR1 DFQATT and CDR2 SNEGSKA (reference sequence). CDR3 length: 15 residues. The V and J ends lost 5 bases and 2 bases respectively, with 18 bases between them. This clonotype was counted many times. Its antigen remains unknown.

Source material: PBMCs spiked with cells of the T cell clone KT2. The source of this sequence is a human donor. The chain has TRBV20-1 and TRBJ1-2; possible D gene TRBD1, 6 bases. CDR3: CSAPHDPDRNYGYTF. CDR3 bases: TGCAGTGCTCCCCACGACCCTGACAGGAACTATGGCTACACCTTC.